A selection of T cell receptor beta chains follows, all from one sample in a study of sequential checkpoint blockade in melanoma. The data were produced by immunoSEQ multiplex PCR, yet TCRdb's version contains in-frame clones alone and is incomplete. The top ten hold around 11% of the sample, which has fewer than 40,000 clones, around nine tenths seen once. This specimen consisted of CD8+ T cells sorted from blood (inferred from file names), obtained from a patient given nivolumab and ipilimumab in sequence. These receptors were obtained from a human donor with melanoma. The CDR3 runs from the conserved cysteine through the conserved F or W. Fields, in order: V gene, D gene, CDR3 protein. The D gene is left open where the match is weak.

TRBV4-1,TRBD1,CASSQLTGTNQPQHF
TRBV7-6,-,CASSLSGGDGEKLFF
TRBV10-1,-,CASSDRSQGELFF
TRBV4-1,TRBD2,CASSLGLAGSYEQYF
TRBV4-1,TRBD1,CASSQAPGRGDGYTF
TRBV6-6,-,CASSYDRNYEQYF
TRBV5-7,-,CASSPGLLSSYNSPLHF
TRBV14,TRBD1,CASSQDPGQGGDEQYF
TRBV19,-,CASSPPMTIDTQYF
TRBV19,TRBD2,CASSIARGRGYNEQFF
TRBV11-2,-,CASSDAGLKSYEQYF
TRBV6-4,TRBD1,CASSPRGTEGYTF
TRBV5-4,TRBD2,CASSLGSGSNEQFF
TRBV7-3,-,CASSLLGGENQPQHF
TRBV19,-,CASSVPPVGGNEQFF
TRBV2,-,CASGARMAGELFF
TRBV5-6,-,CASSTTGPTNEKLFF
TRBV7-8,-,CASSLGGGLLLNTEAFF
TRBV27,-,CASSPTGLVGGQFF
TRBV9,TRBD1,CASSSWDSSYNEQFF
TRBV19,-,CASSTGLEPQHF
TRBV7-2,-,CASSLVPDSSTDTQYF
TRBV6-1,-,CAVYRGSNEQFF
TRBV19,TRBD2,CASSMGTSGANEQFF
TRBV4-3,TRBD1,CASSQIGTGDRVGELFF
TRBV7-6,-,CASSPSTDTQYF
TRBV5-5,TRBD1,CASSLRDRPYGYTF
TRBV5-6,TRBD2,CASSLGTSGGYNEQFF
TRBV7-9,-,CASSPLNYGYTF
TRBV28,TRBD2,CASSYLAAGGPGQETQYF
TRBV2,TRBD1,CASSDGTGWEQYF
TRBV5-1,-,CASGPGPGQTVDGYTF
TRBV28,-,CASSWGLTYEQYF
TRBV5-6,TRBD1,CASSYTGAEQYF
TRBV27,-,CASSLAGLGYEQYF
TRBV27,TRBD2,CASRDSGTSGRAGELFF
TRBV27,-,CASSLVGGYEQYF
TRBV18,-,CASSPPGSRAKNIQYF
TRBV4-3,TRBD1,CASSQRQGNQPQHF
TRBV27,-,CASSFEGVPYEQYF
TRBV7-9,TRBD2,CASSLAPGGPDTQYF